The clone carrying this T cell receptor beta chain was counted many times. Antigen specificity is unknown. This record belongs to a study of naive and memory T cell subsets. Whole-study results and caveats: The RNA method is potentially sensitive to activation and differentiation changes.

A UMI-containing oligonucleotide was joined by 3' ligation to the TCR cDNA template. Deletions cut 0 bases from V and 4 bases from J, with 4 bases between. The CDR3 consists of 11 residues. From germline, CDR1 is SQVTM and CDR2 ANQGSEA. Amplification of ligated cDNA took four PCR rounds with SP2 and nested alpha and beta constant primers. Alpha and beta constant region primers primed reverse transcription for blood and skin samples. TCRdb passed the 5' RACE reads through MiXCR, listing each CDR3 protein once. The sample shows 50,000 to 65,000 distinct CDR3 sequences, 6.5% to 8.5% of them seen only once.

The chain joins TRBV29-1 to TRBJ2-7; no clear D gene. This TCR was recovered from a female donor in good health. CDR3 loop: CSVEERYEQYF. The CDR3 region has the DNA TGCAGCGTTGAAGAGCGATACGAGCAGTACTTC.